The 2 T cell receptor beta chains below were found in one sample sequenced in a study of T cells in Graves' hyperthyroidism and ophthalmopathy. RNA transcripts served as the template for amplifying TCR beta CDR3 regions. TCR CDR3 underwent first-round RT-PCR with the HTBI primer set. From the multiplex PCR reads, TCRdb called clonotypes with MiXCR, one entry per CDR3 protein. Among about 400,000 distinct CDR3 sequences listed, approximately 13% were seen once. The specimen sequenced was blood. The receptors derive from a young woman with Graves' hyperthyroidism.

This clonotype was observed at least ten times. The germline gene is not matched at one end of the junction; a read error may be the cause. The chain has TRBV6-1 and TRBJ2-7; 8 nucleotides align to TRBD1. The CDR3 is 14 amino acids. In germline, CDR1 is MNHNS, CDR2 SASEGT. For the CDR3, the DNA is TGTGCCACCAGTACCGGGACAGGCGCCTACGAGCAGTACTTC. Translating gives CATSTGTGAYEQYF.

This clonotype has a count of ten or more. The J gene is TRBJ1-3, the V gene TRBV6-2 or TRBV6-3, with D perhaps matching TRBD1 (6 bases). The CDR3 spans 14 residues. V was pared by 2 bases and J by 3 bases, with 8 bases between. Germline CDR1 and CDR2: MNHEY and SVGEGT. The CDR3: CASSYGGYGNTIYF. The DNA of the CDR3 is TGTGCCAGCAGTTACGGGGGCTATGGAAACACCATATATTTT.